This T cell receptor (beta chain) was profiled in a study of T cells in Graves' hyperthyroidism and ophthalmopathy. Germline loops: CDR1 MNHEY, CDR2 SVGAGI. The CDR3 is 15 residues long. V dropped 1 base and J dropped 4; count of bases not matched to a gene: 5. Researchers took RNA transcripts and amplified the TCR beta CDR3 regions from them. The TCR CDR3 was amplified in a first-round RT-PCR using the HTBI primer set. Each CDR3 protein is one row after TCRdb ran MiXCR on the multiplex PCR reads. Of some 460,000 distinct CDR3 sequences in the sample, 15% to 18% were seen once. This clonotype was seen a single time.

V gene TRBV6-5 combines with J gene TRBJ1-1; the match to TRBD1 covers 8 bases. The sample taken for sequencing was blood. This receptor was obtained from a woman aged 18 to 35 with Graves' hyperthyroidism. CDR3 nucleotide sequence: TGTGCCAGCAGTTACTGCCAAACAGGGGGCACTGAAGCTTTCTTT. Translated: CASSYCQTGGTEAFF.